This T cell receptor (beta chain) was captured by sequencing in a study of T cell changes during pregnancy in multiple sclerosis. CDR3 length: 15 amino acids. The V and J ends lost 6 bases and 3 bases respectively, with 18 bases between them. Germline V gene sequence: CDR1 MNHEY, CDR2 SMNVEV (reference sequence). Measured with immunoSEQ multiplex PCR; TCRdb has only the in-frame clones, and not every one. Of 90,000 to 95,000 clones in the sample, 90% to 95% were seen once. The clonotype originates from a female donor with multiple sclerosis, enrolled in a pregnancy study. Sequencing was performed on peripheral blood, taken in the first trimester of pregnancy. V is TRBV27 and J is TRBJ2-7; weak D call: TRBD1 (5 bases). CDR3 in amino acids: CASSTTGIPFYEQYF. The CDR3 DNA reads as TGTGCCAGCAGCACTACAGGAATCCCATTCTACGAGCAGTACTTC.